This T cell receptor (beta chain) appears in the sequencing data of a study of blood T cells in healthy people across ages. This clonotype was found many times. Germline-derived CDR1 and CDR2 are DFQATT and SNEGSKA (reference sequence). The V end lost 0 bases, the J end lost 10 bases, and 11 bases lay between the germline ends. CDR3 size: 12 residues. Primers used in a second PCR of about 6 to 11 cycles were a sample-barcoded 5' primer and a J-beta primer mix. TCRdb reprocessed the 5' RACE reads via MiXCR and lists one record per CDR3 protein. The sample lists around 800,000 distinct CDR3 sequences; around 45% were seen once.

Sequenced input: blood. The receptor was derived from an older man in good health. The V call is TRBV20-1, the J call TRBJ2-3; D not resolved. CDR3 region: CSARDSSRSQYF. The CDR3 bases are TGCAGTGCTAGAGATTCCAGCAGATCGCAGTATTTT.